This T cell receptor (beta chain) stems from a study of OX40 agonist ivuxolimab in advanced cancers. Study overall: Participants could have had prior anti-PD-1, anti-PD-L1 or anti-CTLA-4 therapy, and about 40% had some.

Profiled with immunoSEQ multiplex PCR; TCRdb holds only in-frame clones, not every one. The sample has 13,000 to 15,000 clones, 80% seen once. V gave up 1 base and J gave up 4 bases, with 8 bases separating them. CDR3 length: 13 amino acids. From germline, CDR1 is MGHRA and CDR2 YSYEKL. Sequencing was performed on CD4+ or CD8+ T cells sorted from blood, taken in a trial of the OX40 agonist ivuxolimab. This TCR came from an adult with an advanced solid tumor such as melanoma, head and neck, liver or kidney cancer. The chain couples TRBV4-1 to TRBJ2-7; D remains ambiguous. CDR3: CASSQAEDYEQYF. The CDR3 DNA reads TGCGCCAGCAGCCAAGCCGAAGATTACGAGCAGTACTTC.